One and the same sample provided the 9 T cell receptor beta chains below, sequenced in a study of CD8 T cells in Susac syndrome. RNA totalling about 0.5 to 1 ug underwent reverse transcription with random hexamers. TCRdb processed the immunoSEQ multiplex PCR reads anew with MiXCR; each CDR3 protein has one entry. The repertoire holds approximately 230,000 distinct CDR3 sequences, with 80% to 95% as singletons. The sequencing sample was made of CD4+ T cells from PBMCs. The receptors derive from a human donor with multiple sclerosis.

The gene calls are TRBV7-2 and TRBJ2-5; D assignment may be TRBD1 or TRBD2 (5 bases each). The V and J ends lost 1 base and 2 bases respectively, with 14 bases between them. Per the germline V gene, CDR1 is SGHTA and CDR2 is FQGNSA. The CDR3 spans 16 residues. The CDR3 is CASSLDGEGTQETQYF. Here the CDR3 DNA reads TGTGCCAGCAGCTTAGATGGGGAAGGGACGCAAGAGACCCAGTACTTC. The full variable domain, rest sourced from reference TRBV7-2 and TRBJ2-5, is GAGVSQSPSNKVTEKGKDVELRCDPISGHTALYWYRQSLGQGLEFLIYFQGNSAPDKSGLPSDRFSAERTGGSVSTLTIQRTQQEDSAVYLCASSLDGEGTQETQYFGPGTRLLVL.

J is TRBJ1-1 and V is TRBV5-6; D uncertain. The CDR3 covers 11 residues. Germline V gene sequence: CDR1 SGHDT, CDR2 YYEEEE. Trimming took off 6 bases at V and 7 bases at J, with 10 bases between the two ends. The CDR3 is CASNGRREAFF. CDR3 sequence (DNA): TGTGCCAGCAACGGGAGGCGTGAAGCTTTCTTT.

This rearrangement joins TRBV27 to TRBJ1-2; a weak D match, TRBD1 (5 bases). The CDR3 length is 14 residues. Germline V gene data show CDR1 as MNHEY and CDR2 as SMNVEV (reference sequence). V was pared by 3 bases and J by 2 bases, with 10 bases between. In DNA, the CDR3 is TGTGCCAGCAGTTTTGACAGCTCCAACTATGGCTACACCTTC. It is translated as CASSFDSSNYGYTF.

The chain combines TRBV3-1 with TRBJ1-1; maybe TRBD1 (6 bases). CDR3 length equals 15 residues. The V gene lost 3 bases and the J gene lost 6 bases, with 17 bases spanning the gap. CDR1 and CDR2 (germline): LGHDT, YNNKEL (reference sequence). The CDR3 DNA sequence: TGTGCCAGCAGCCAGGCCAGGGGTTGGGGCGCTGAAGCTTTCTTT. Encoded protein: CASSQARGWGAEAFF. Together with reference TRBV3-1 and TRBJ1-1, the CDR3 gives the full variable domain: DTAVSQTPKYLVTQMGNDKSIKCEQNLGHDTMYWYKQDSKKFLKIMFSYNNKELIINETVPNRFSPKSPDKAHLNLHINSLELGDSAVYFCASSQARGWGAEAFFGQGTRLTVV.

This sequence joins TRBV6-6 and TRBJ1-5; 7 nucleotides align to TRBD1. Germline lookup yields CDR1 MNHNY and CDR2 SVGAGI (reference sequence). J lost 1 base, V lost 7 bases, and 7 bases had no gene match. This CDR3 has 15 amino acids. CDR3 sequence (DNA): TGTGCCAGCATTCAAGGGGGCGGGAGCAATCAGCCCCAGCATTTT. Protein: CASIQGGGSNQPQHF.

This chain uses TRBV3-1 with TRBJ2-4; D is ambiguous. CDR1 is LGHDT, CDR2 YNNKEL, per germline (reference sequence). The CDR3 has 21 amino acids. V shed 2 bases and J shed 0 bases, with 26 bases lying between them. The CDR3 loop is CASSQSAGPGTPLLAKNIQYF. The CDR3 region has the DNA TGTGCCAGCAGCCAATCGGCCGGCCCAGGAACCCCTCTATTAGCCAAAAACATTCAGTACTTC.

The V and J genes are TRBV20-1 and TRBJ2-3; 11 bases are shared with TRBD1. CDR1 and CDR2 from the germline V gene are DFQATT and SNEGSKA (reference sequence). V dropped 5 bases and J dropped 2; count of bases not matched to a gene: 3. CDR3 size: 14 residues. In DNA form, the CDR3 reads TGCAGTGCTCCGGGACAGGGGGTCACAGATACGCAGTATTTT. This codes for CSAPGQGVTDTQYF.

This clonotype has a single count. The chain links TRBV19 to TRBJ2-1; no clear D. Germline CDR1 and CDR2: LNHDA and SQIVND (reference sequence). The CDR3 sequence is 13 residues long. V lost 4 bases to trimming and J lost 10 bases, with 14 bases between them. The CDR3 nucleotides read TGTGCCAGTAGTACATACAGTACCGGGGAGCAGTTCTTC. Its protein is CASSTYSTGEQFF.

CDR3 DNA: TGTGCCAGCAGCTTGGACAGGGGCGAATCACCCCTCCACTTT. Its translation is CASSLDRGESPLHF. The chain couples TRBV5-6 to TRBJ1-6; 7 bases match TRBD1. Trimming removed 0 bases from V and 10 bases from J; junction bases left unmatched: 4. The CDR3 extends over 14 amino acids. CDR1 and CDR2 (germline): SGHDT, YYEEEE.